This TCR beta chain originates from a study of tumor-infiltrating lymphocytes in primary liver carcinoma. Turning to the study itself: Tissue type made little difference to sample yields of roughly 3.5 to 7.13 million productive TCRbeta reads.

Co-extraction of RNA and DNA was performed on roughly 17-32 mg of unsorted bulk tissue. Surgical resection served as treatment for the primary liver carcinoma of these patients. Every tumor contributed samples taken at five separate regions. As concerns this clonotype: Its antigen is still unknown. Just one base apart from a much larger clone, this may be a read error.

The germline V gene has CDR1 SQVTM and CDR2 ANQGSEA. The CDR3 totals 11 residues. TCR beta cDNA was prepared out of roughly 500 ng total RNA by means of a constant-region primer. A slightly modified ARM-PCR protocol with three nested multiplex PCR rounds produced these TCR beta libraries. TRBV1-TRBV30 forward and Cbeta reverse primers drove the first two roughly 10-cycle rounds. In TCRdb, the multiplex PCR reads were re-called with MiXCR into one record per CDR3 protein. The profile shows more than 100,000 distinct CDR3 sequences, 65% of them singletons. Study-level points and caveats: Found in all five tumor regions were only about 7-25% of top clones.

The specimen was liver tumor tissue from sampling region 1. Subset in this sample: tumor region T1, superior pole. The origin of this receptor is a woman aged 55-70 years with primary liver carcinoma and hepatitis B virus infection. The rearrangement joins TRBV29-1 to TRBJ1-2; no clear D. CDR3: CSVAVNYGYIF. The CDR3 DNA reads as TGCAGCGTTGCGGTTAACTATGGCTACATCTTC.